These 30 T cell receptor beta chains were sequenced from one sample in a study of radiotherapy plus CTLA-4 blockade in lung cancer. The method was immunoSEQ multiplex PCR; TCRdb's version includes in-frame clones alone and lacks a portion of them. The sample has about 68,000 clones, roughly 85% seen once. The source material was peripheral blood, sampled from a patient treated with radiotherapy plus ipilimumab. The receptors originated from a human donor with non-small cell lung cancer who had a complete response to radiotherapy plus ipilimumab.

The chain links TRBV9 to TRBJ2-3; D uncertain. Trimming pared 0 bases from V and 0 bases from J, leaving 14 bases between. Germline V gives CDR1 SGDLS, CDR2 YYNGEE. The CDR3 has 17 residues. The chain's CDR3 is CASSVGVGRTSTDTQYF. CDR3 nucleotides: TGTGCCAGCAGCGTAGGGGTAGGCCGTACTAGCACAGATACGCAGTATTTT.

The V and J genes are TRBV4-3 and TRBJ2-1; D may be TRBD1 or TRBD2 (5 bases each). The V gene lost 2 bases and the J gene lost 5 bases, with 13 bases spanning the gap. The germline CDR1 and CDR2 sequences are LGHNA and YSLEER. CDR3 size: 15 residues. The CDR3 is CASSQTRGLNNEQFF. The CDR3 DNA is TGCGCCAGCAGCCAAACTAGGGGCCTGAACAATGAGCAGTTCTTC.

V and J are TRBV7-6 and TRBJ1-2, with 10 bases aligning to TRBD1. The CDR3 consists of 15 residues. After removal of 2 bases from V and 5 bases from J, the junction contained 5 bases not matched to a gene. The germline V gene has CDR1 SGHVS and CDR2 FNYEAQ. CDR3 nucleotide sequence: TGTGCCAGCAGCTTATTGACAGGGGGCGGATATGGCTACACCTTC. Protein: CASSLLTGGGYGYTF.

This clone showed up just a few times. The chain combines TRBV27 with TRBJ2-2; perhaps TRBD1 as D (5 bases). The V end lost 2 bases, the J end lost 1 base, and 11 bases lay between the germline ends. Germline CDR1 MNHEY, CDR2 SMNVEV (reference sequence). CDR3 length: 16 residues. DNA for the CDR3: TGTGCCAGCAGTTTAGAAGGGGCCGTGAACACCGGGGAGCTGTTTTTT. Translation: CASSLEGAVNTGELFF.

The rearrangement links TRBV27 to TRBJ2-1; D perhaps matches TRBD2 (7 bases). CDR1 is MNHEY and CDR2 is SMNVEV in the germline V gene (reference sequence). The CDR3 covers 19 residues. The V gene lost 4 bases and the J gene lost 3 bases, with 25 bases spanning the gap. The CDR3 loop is CASSSLKWGGRGNYNEQFF. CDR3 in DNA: TGTGCCAGCAGTTCACTCAAATGGGGGGGCAGGGGAAACTACAATGAGCAGTTCTTC.

This chain's CDR3 is CASIRYSGNTIYF. Written as DNA, the CDR3 is TGTGCCAGCATCAGATACTCTGGAAACACCATATATTTT. The chain is built from TRBV2 and TRBJ1-3; D call uncertain. Germline V gene lookup returns CDR1 SNHLY and CDR2 FYNNEI. The CDR3 is 13 amino acids. Trimming stripped 7 bases from V and 0 bases from J, with 7 bases between. The variable domain in full, with the rest retrieved from reference TRBV2 and TRBJ1-3, is EPEVTQTPSHQVTQMGQEVILRCVPISNHLYFYWYRQILGQKVEFLVSFYNNEISEKSEIFDDQFSVERPDGSNFTLKIRSTKLEDSAMYFCASIRYSGNTIYFGEGSWLTVV.

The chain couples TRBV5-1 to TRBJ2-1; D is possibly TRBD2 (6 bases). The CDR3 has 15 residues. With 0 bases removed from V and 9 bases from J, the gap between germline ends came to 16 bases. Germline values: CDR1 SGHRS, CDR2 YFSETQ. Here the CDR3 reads CASSLDQGFGGEQFF. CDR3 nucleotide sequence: TGCGCCAGCAGCTTGGATCAGGGTTTCGGGGGTGAGCAGTTCTTC.

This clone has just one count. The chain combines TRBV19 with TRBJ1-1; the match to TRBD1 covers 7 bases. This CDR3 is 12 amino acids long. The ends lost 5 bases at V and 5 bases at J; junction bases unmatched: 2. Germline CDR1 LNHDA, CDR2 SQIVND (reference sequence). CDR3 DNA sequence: TGTGCCAGTAGTCTACAGGGGACTGAAGCTTTCTTT. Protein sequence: CASSLQGTEAFF.

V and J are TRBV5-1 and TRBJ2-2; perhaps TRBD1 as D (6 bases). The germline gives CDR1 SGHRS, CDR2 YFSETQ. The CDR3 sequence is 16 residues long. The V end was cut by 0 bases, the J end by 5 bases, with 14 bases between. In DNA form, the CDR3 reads TGCGCCAGCAGCTTGGCTAACAGGGTAAAGACCGGGGAGCTGTTTTTT. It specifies CASSLANRVKTGELFF.

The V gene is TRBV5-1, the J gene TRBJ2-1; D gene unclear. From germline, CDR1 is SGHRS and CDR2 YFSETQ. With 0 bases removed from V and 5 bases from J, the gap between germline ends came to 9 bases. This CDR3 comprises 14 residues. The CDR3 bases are TGCGCCAGCAGCTTGGCCCCAGGAAACAATGAGCAGTTCTTC. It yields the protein CASSLAPGNNEQFF. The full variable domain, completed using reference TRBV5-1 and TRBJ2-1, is KAGVTQTPRYLIKTRGQQVTLSCSPISGHRSVSWYQQTPGQGLQFLFEYFSETQRNKGNFPGRFSGRQFSNSRSEMNVSTLELGDSALYLCASSLAPGNNEQFFGPGTRLTVL.

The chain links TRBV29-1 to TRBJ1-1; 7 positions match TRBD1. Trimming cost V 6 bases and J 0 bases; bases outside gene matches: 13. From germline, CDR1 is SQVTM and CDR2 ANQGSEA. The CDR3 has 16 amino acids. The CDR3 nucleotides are TGCAGCGTCGACAGGGAAAGTGTCGGTATGAACACTGAAGCTTTCTTT. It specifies CSVDRESVGMNTEAFF.

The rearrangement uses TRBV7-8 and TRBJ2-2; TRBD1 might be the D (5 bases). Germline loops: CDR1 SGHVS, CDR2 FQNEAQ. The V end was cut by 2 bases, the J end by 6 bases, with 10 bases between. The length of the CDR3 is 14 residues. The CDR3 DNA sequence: TGTGCCAGCAGCTTAATGCAGGGCCCCGGGGAGCTGTTTTTT. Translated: CASSLMQGPGELFF.

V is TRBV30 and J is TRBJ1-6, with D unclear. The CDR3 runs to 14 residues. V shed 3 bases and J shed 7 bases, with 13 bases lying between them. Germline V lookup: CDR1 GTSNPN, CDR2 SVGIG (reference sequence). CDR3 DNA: TGTGCCTGGAGGGTCGGGAAAGACAATTCACCCCTCCACTTT. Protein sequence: CAWRVGKDNSPLHF.

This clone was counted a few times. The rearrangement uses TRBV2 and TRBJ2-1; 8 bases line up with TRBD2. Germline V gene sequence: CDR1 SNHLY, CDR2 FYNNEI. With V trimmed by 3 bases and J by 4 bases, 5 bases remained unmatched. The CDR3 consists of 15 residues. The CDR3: CASSEGRGGYNEQFF. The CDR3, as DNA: TGTGCCAGCAGTGAGGGACGGGGGGGATACAATGAGCAGTTCTTC.

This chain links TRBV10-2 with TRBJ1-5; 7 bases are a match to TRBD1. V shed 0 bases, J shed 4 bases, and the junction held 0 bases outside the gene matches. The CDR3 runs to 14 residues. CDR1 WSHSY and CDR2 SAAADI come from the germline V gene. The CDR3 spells CASSESDRNQPQHF. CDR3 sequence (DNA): TGCGCCAGCAGTGAGTCGGACAGGAATCAGCCCCAGCATTTT.

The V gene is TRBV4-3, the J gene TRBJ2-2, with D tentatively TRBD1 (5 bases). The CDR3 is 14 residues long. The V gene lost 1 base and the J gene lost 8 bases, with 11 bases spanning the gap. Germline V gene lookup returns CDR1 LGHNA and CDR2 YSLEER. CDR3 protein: CASSQAQGSGELFF. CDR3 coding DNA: TGCGCCAGCAGCCAAGCCCAGGGATCTGGGGAGCTGTTTTTT.

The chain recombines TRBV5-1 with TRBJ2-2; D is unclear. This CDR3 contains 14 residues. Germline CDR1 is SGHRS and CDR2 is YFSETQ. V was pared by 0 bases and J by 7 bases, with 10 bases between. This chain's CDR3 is CASSLDSSGGELFF. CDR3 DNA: TGCGCCAGCAGCTTGGACAGTTCCGGCGGGGAGCTGTTTTTT.

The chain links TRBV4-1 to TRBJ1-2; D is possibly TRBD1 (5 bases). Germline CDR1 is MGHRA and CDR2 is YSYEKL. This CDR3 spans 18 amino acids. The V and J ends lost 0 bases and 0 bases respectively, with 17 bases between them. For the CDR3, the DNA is TGCGCCAGCAGCCAAGACGTTCGTTACCGACAGCCTAACTATGGCTACACCTTC. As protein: CASSQDVRYRQPNYGYTF.

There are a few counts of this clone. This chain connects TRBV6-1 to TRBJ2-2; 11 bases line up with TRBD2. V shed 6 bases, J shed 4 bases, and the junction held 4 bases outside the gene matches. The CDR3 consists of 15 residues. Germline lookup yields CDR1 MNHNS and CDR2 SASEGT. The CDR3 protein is CASRTSGDPTGELFF. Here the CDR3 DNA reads TGTGCCAGCAGGACTAGCGGGGATCCCACCGGGGAGCTGTTTTTT.

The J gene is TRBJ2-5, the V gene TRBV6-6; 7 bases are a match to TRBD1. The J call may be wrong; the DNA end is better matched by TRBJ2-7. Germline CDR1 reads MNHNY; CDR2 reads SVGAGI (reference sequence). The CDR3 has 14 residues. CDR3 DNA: TGTGCCAGCAGCAAGACAGGGCAAACCTACGAGCAGTACTTC. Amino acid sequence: CASSKTGQTYEQYF.

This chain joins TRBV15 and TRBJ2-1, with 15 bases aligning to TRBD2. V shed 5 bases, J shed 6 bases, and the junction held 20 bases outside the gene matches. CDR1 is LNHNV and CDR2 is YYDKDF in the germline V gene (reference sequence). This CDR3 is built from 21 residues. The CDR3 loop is CATSRALPGLAGGRLSNEQFF. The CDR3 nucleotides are TGTGCCACCAGCCGTGCCCTTCCGGGACTAGCGGGGGGCCGACTATCCAATGAGCAGTTCTTC.

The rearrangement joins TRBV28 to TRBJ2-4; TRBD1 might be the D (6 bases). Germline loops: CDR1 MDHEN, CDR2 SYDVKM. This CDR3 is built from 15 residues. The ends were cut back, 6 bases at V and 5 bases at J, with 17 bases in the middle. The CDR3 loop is CASSLQGRLENIQYF. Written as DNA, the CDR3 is TGTGCCAGCAGCCTTCAGGGGAGACTCGAAAACATTCAGTACTTC.

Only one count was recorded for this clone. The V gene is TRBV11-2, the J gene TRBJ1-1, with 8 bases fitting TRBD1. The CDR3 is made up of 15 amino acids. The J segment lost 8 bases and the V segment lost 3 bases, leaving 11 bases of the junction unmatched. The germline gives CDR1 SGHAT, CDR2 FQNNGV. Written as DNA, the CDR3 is TGTGCCAGCAGCTTCACGGACAGGGATCGGGCCGAAGCTTTCTTT. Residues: CASSFTDRDRAEAFF.

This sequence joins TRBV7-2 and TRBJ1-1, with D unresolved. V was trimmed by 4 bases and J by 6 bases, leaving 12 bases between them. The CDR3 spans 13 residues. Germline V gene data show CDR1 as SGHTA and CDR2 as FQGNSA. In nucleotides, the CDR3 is TGTGCCAGCAGCTCCCCGCAGGTACCTGAAGCTTTCTTT. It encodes CASSSPQVPEAFF.

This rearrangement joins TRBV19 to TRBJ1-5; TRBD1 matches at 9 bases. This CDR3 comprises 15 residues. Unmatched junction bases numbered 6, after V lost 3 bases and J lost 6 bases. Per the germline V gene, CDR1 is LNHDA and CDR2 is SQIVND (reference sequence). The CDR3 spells CASSMGTGFGQPQHF. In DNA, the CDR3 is TGTGCCAGTAGTATGGGGACAGGGTTCGGTCAGCCCCAGCATTTT.

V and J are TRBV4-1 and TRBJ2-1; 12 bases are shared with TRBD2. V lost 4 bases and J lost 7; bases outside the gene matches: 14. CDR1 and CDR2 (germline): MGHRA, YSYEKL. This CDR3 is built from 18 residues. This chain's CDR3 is CASSPVRLAGGQRNEQFF. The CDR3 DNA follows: TGCGCCAGCAGCCCCGTTCGTCTAGCGGGGGGGCAAAGGAATGAGCAGTTCTTC.

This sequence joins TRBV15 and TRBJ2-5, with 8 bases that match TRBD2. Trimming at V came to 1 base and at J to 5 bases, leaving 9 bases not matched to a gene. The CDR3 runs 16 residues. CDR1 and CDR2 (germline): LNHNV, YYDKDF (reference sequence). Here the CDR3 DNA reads TGTGCCACCAGCAGAGGGGAAGCGGGAGTTGGGGAGACCCAGTACTTC. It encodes CATSRGEAGVGETQYF.

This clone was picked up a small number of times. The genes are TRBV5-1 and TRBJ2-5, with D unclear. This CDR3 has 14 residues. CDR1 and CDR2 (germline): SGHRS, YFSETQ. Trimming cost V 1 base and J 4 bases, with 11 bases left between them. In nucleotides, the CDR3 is TGCGCCAGCAGCTTGATCCGTTCCCCAGAGACCCAGTACTTC. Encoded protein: CASSLIRSPETQYF.

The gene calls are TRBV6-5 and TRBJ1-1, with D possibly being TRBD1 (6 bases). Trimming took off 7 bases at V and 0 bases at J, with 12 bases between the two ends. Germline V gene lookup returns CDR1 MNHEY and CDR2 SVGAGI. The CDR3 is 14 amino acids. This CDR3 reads CASTSGQVNTEAFF. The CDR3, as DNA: TGTGCCAGCACCTCGGGACAAGTGAACACTGAAGCTTTCTTT.

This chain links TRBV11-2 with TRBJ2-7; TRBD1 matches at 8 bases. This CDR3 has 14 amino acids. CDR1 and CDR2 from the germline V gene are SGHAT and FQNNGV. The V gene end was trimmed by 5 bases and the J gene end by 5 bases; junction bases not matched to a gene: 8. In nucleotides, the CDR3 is TGTGCCAGCAGCCCCCGGGACAGGAGGGACGAGCAGTACTTC. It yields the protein CASSPRDRRDEQYF.